This T cell receptor (beta chain) appears in the sequencing data of a study of blood T cell repertoires in COVID-19. For the study at large: Samples taken during acute and convalescent COVID-19 were collected in the United States, Italy and Spain. PBMCs, B-cell-depleted T cells, or T cells were the source of the cDNA or gDNA that made up the material.

Seattle patients were enrolled while actively infected and followed longitudinally. The length of the CDR3 is 16 residues. The V gene lost 0 bases and the J gene lost 7 bases, with 16 bases spanning the gap. The germline V gene encodes CDR1 MNHEY and CDR2 SVGAGI. The method was immunoSEQ multiplex PCR; TCRdb's version includes in-frame clones alone and lacks a portion of them. The table records fewer than 250,000 clones, around 84% of them present only once. The sequenced material came from peripheral blood. J is TRBJ2-1 and V is TRBV6-5; D may be TRBD2 (7 bases). The receptor's source is a woman of 80 years or more with COVID-19, enrolled during active disease. Written as DNA, the CDR3 is TGTGCCAGCAGTTACTCGGTTGGGGGGGGCCGTAATGAGCAGTTCTTC. This codes for CASSYSVGGGRNEQFF.